These 32 T cell receptor beta chains were sequenced from one sample in a study of beta chain features in type 1 diabetes. Study-level points and caveats: Shortening that was moderate but significant affected the TCRB CDR3s of Type 1 diabetes patients in all four CD4+ subsets.

As every portion of the isolated RNA was reverse transcribed, the sequencing read expressed TCRB transcripts. Only in-frame clones appear in the TCRdb table, and some are missing; sequencing was by immunoSEQ multiplex PCR. The table records 500,000 to 800,000 clones, around 12% of them present only once. These receptors lack a known antigen. Sequences were obtained from naive CD4+ T cells from blood. These receptors were collected from a man younger than 40 with type 1 diabetes.

This clone occurred a few times. In the same sample, other DNA sequences code for this CDR3. The genes are TRBV5-1 and TRBJ2-5, with 13 bases fitting TRBD2. The CDR3 covers 15 residues. V dropped 4 bases and J dropped 5; count of bases not matched to a gene: 5. The germline V gene encodes CDR1 SGHRS and CDR2 YFSETQ. Here the CDR3 DNA reads TGCGCCAGCAGCCCGGGACTAGCGGGATTCGAGACCCAGTACTTC. Its translation is CASSPGLAGFETQYF.

This clone was counted a few times. This sequence joins TRBV5-4 and TRBJ1-5, with TRBD1 as a possible D gene (5 bases). Germline-derived CDR1 and CDR2 are SGHNT and YYREEE (reference sequence). CDR3 length: 14 residues. V was clipped by 0 bases and J by 7 bases, with 11 bases between them. The CDR3 coding sequence is TGTGCCAGCAGCTTGGCCGGGACTAACCAGCCCCAGCATTTT. Translation: CASSLAGTNQPQHF.

This clone has only a few counts. The genes are TRBV28 and TRBJ1-4, with D unclear. CDR1 and CDR2 from the germline V gene are MDHEN and SYDVKM. The CDR3 totals 13 residues. Trimming left V 5 bases short and J 8 bases short, with 12 bases between. The DNA for the CDR3 is TGTGCCAGCAGTCTCTCGGACGGGGAAAAACTGTTTTTT. It specifies CASSLSDGEKLFF.

The chain recombines TRBV25-1 with TRBJ2-1, with D possibly matching TRBD1 (5 bases). The CDR3 has 16 residues. Germline assignment: CDR1 MGHDK and CDR2 SYGVNS. Trimming removed 0 bases at V and 0 bases at J, with 9 bases between. This CDR3 reads CASSEYRANSYNEQFF. The CDR3 region has the DNA TGTGCCAGCAGTGAATACAGGGCGAACTCCTACAATGAGCAGTTCTTC.

This clone was detected only a few times. This sequence joins TRBV7-9 and TRBJ1-4; no clear D gene. Germline CDR1 and CDR2: SEHNR and FQNEAQ (reference sequence). This CDR3 is 13 amino acids long. V gave up 0 bases and J gave up 4 bases, with 3 bases separating them. The CDR3 DNA reads as TGTGCCAGCAGCTTAGCGGATAATGAAAAACTGTTTTTT. Translation: CASSLADNEKLFF.

The sample holds a few counts of this clone. This chain links TRBV27 with TRBJ1-3; D is unclear. Between the trimmed V and J ends, which lost 5 bases and 2 bases, there was a span of 7 bases. The length of the CDR3 is 13 residues. Looked up from germline, CDR1 is MNHEY and CDR2 is SMNVEV (reference sequence). CDR3 sequence reads: CASSSSTGNTIYF. The CDR3 coding sequence is TGTGCCAGCAGTAGCTCCACTGGAAACACCATATATTTT.

This clone has a handful of counts. The chain combines TRBV7-9 with TRBJ2-3; possible D gene TRBD2, 5 bases. The CDR3 runs to 15 residues. From germline, CDR1 is SEHNR and CDR2 FQNEAQ (reference sequence). V gave up 5 bases and J gave up 1 base, with 13 bases separating them. CDR3 region: CASSPRGGRTDTQYF. DNA of the CDR3: TGTGCCAGCAGCCCCAGAGGCGGGCGCACAGATACGCAGTATTTT.

The genes are TRBV7-6 and TRBJ2-5, with TRBD1 matching over 10 bases. The germline gives CDR1 SGHVS, CDR2 FNYEAQ. The CDR3 covers 15 residues. J lost 4 bases, V lost 1 base, and 3 bases had no gene match. CDR3 in amino acids: CASSLGQGARETQYF. In nucleotides, the CDR3 is TGTGCCAGCAGCTTAGGACAGGGGGCGAGAGAGACCCAGTACTTC.

This clone was picked up a small number of times. The chain carries TRBV6-5 and TRBJ1-5; 9 bases are a match to TRBD1. V dropped 6 bases and J dropped 6; count of bases not matched to a gene: 3. Germline-derived CDR1 and CDR2 are MNHEY and SVGAGI. This CDR3 has 13 amino acids. In nucleotides, the CDR3 is TGTGCCAGCAGAGGGACAGGGACTCAGCCCCAGCATTTT. Amino acid sequence: CASRGTGTQPQHF.

The chain has TRBV15 and TRBJ2-1; the D gene is possibly TRBD2 (6 bases). CDR1 and CDR2 from the germline V gene are LNHNV and YYDKDF (reference sequence). V was cut by 3 bases and J by 1 base, with 13 bases left in between. The CDR3 totals 16 residues. CDR3 DNA: TGTGCCACCAGCAGCTCTAGCGCCCCATCCTACAATGAGCAGTTCTTC. Translating it yields CATSSSSAPSYNEQFF.

This clone was counted between two and nine times. V is TRBV29-1 and J is TRBJ2-1; D is possibly TRBD1 (6 bases). The CDR3 spans 13 residues. The germline V and J ends were trimmed by 4 bases and 9 bases, with 16 bases remaining between them. Per the germline V gene, CDR1 is SQVTM and CDR2 is ANQGSEA. CDR3 DNA sequence: TGCAGCGTTGGGGTAGGGACACCCTCTGAGCAGTTCTTC. Protein sequence: CSVGVGTPSEQFF.

This chain connects TRBV25-1 to TRBJ2-3; D ambiguous. CDR1 and CDR2 (germline): MGHDK, SYGVNS. CDR3 length: 14 residues. The germline V and J ends were trimmed by 4 bases and 6 bases, with 14 bases remaining between them. CDR3 coding DNA: TGTGCCAGCAGTGGGGTGCTTAGCTGGGATACGCAGTATTTT. The encoded protein is CASSGVLSWDTQYF.

This clone occurred a few times. V is TRBV21-1 and J is TRBJ2-7. TRBV21-1 is deemed a pseudogene. The CDR3 contains 13 residues. CDR3 DNA: TGTGCCAGCAGCAGCAAGGTCCCCTACGAGCAGTACTTC. Amino acids: CASSSKVPYEQYF.

Only a few counts were recorded for this clone. The chain has TRBV10-3 and TRBJ2-7, with a tentative D call TRBD1 (6 bases). The CDR3 has 14 residues. Germline assignment: CDR1 ENHRY and CDR2 SYGVKD. Trimming left V 2 bases short and J 10 bases short, with 18 bases between. CDR3 nucleotide sequence: TGTGCCATCAGTGAGGGGGCGAGGGACAACCGCCAGTACTTC. Its protein product is CAISEGARDNRQYF.

The CDR3 coding sequence is TGTGCCAGCAGTTACCTGATCTCGGGGAGGGGTGGCTACACCTTC. It translates to CASSYLISGRGGYTF. The chain uses TRBV6-5 and TRBJ1-2, with a tentative D call TRBD1 (5 bases). CDR1 is MNHEY and CDR2 is SVGAGI in the germline V gene. V dropped 2 bases and J dropped 7 bases, with 17 bases sitting between them. The CDR3 runs to 15 residues.

The chain's CDR3 is CASSPRVAVLYEQFF. The CDR3 region has the DNA TGTGCCAGCTCACCAAGGGTGGCAGTTTTGTATGAGCAGTTCTTC. The V and J genes are TRBV18 and TRBJ2-1; D call uncertain. This CDR3 region has 15 residues. CDR1 KGHSH and CDR2 LQKENI come from the germline V gene. Trimming took 2 bases from V and 8 from J, leaving 16 bases between them.

This clone was seen a handful of times. The chain employs TRBV4-1 and TRBJ2-2; TRBD1 agrees at 9 bases. This CDR3 region has 17 residues. CDR1 is MGHRA, CDR2 YSYEKL, per germline. Germline trimming cut 0 bases from V and 2 bases from J; bases unmatched to any gene: 4. For the CDR3, the DNA is TGCGCCAGCAGCCAAGACCGGGACAGGGCTAACACCGGGGAGCTGTTTTTT. This gives the protein CASSQDRDRANTGELFF.

This clone has just a few counts. This chain joins TRBV18 and TRBJ1-2, with no clear D. The CDR3 contains 16 residues. Trimming took off 3 bases at V and 0 bases at J, with 14 bases between the two ends. CDR1 is KGHSH and CDR2 is LQKENI in the germline V gene. CDR3 amino acids: CASSPQEGRSNYGYTF. In DNA, the CDR3 is TGTGCCAGCTCACCTCAAGAGGGCAGATCTAACTATGGCTACACCTTC.

This clone was found a few times. The rearrangement links TRBV29-1 to TRBJ1-1; D gene ambiguous. Per the germline V gene, CDR1 is SQVTM and CDR2 is ANQGSEA. The CDR3 extends over 14 amino acids. The V and J ends lost 7 bases and 2 bases respectively, with 17 bases between them. In DNA, the CDR3 is TGCAGCGCTAGAAGGGCGGCAGGCAACACTGAAGCTTTCTTT. This codes for CSARRAAGNTEAFF.

The rearrangement links TRBV29-1 to TRBJ2-7; possibly TRBD1 or TRBD2 for D (5 bases each). The CDR3 sequence is 14 residues long. V was cut by 3 bases and J by 3 bases, with 15 bases left in between. Germline-derived CDR1 and CDR2 are SQVTM and ANQGSEA. The CDR3 region is CSVDDRRQGYEQYF. Written as DNA, the CDR3 is TGCAGCGTTGATGATAGGAGGCAGGGCTACGAGCAGTACTTC.

This clone has a handful of counts. The chain employs TRBV28 and TRBJ2-7; TRBD2 matches 8 bases. Germline V gene sequence: CDR1 MDHEN, CDR2 SYDVKM. Losses at the gene ends were 3 bases for V and 3 bases for J; bases not matched to a gene: 4. The CDR3 extends over 14 amino acids. CDR3 residues: CASSFVAGNYEQYF. In DNA, the CDR3 is TGTGCCAGCAGTTTCGTAGCGGGGAACTACGAGCAGTACTTC. Drawing the rest from reference TRBV28 and TRBJ2-7, the complete variable domain is DVKVTQSSRYLVKRTGEKVFLECVQDMDHENMFWYRQDPGLGLRLIYFSYDVKMKEKGDIPEGYSVSREKKERFSLILESASTNQTSMYLCASSFVAGNYEQYFGPGTRLTVT.

Remarks on this clone: One end of the junction does not line up with germline, which may come from a read error. This chain joins TRBV7-2 and TRBJ2-3; D call uncertain. Germline values: CDR1 SGHTA, CDR2 FQGNSA. The length of the CDR3 is 15 residues. CDR3 residues: CASSLVGRRVLSKAF. Written as DNA, the CDR3 is TGTGCCAGCAGCTTAGTAGGGCGGCGTGTGCTATCCAAGGCTTTT. The full variable domain, in which reference TRBV7-2 and TRBJ2-3 provide the parts outside the CDR3, is GAGVSQSPSNKVTEKGKDVELRCDPISGHTALYWYRQSLGQGLEFLIYFQGNSAPDKSGLPSDRFSAERTGGSVSTLTIQRTQQEDSAVYLCASSLVGRRVLSKAFGPGTRLTVL.

This chain uses TRBV28 with TRBJ1-2, with a possible D match to TRBD1 (5 bases). The CDR3 extends over 13 amino acids. Germline V gives CDR1 MDHEN, CDR2 SYDVKM. The V gene lost 5 bases and the J gene lost 2 bases, with 9 bases spanning the gap. CDR3: CASSGTANYGYTF. Written as DNA, the CDR3 is TGTGCCAGCAGTGGGACGGCCAACTATGGCTACACCTTC.

For this clone: Different DNA sequences within this sample yield the same CDR3. In nucleotides, the CDR3 is TGTGCCAGCAGCCCTGGGACTAGCGGTGAGACCCAGTACTTC. As protein: CASSPGTSGETQYF. This chain uses TRBV4-2 with TRBJ2-5, with TRBD2 identical over 11 bases. The J segment lost 5 bases and the V segment lost 4 bases, leaving 3 bases of the junction unmatched. The germline V gene has CDR1 LGHNA and CDR2 YNFKEQ. The CDR3 spans 14 residues.

This clone was detected only a few times. The chain recombines TRBV4-3 with TRBJ2-3; 10 bases match TRBD2. Germline V gene sequence: CDR1 LGHNA, CDR2 YSLEER. The CDR3 spans 15 residues. J gave up 5 bases and V 3 bases, and 5 bases lay outside the gene matches. In DNA, the CDR3 is TGCGCCAGCAGCCAGGCTAGCGGGGGTGTAGATACGCAGTATTTT. Translated, it gives CASSQASGGVDTQYF.

J is TRBJ2-3 and V is TRBV19, with D unclear. Germline-derived CDR1 and CDR2 are LNHDA and SQIVND (reference sequence). V was clipped by 5 bases and J by 1 base, with 13 bases between them. CDR3 length: 15 residues. CDR3: CASSASWAGTDTQYF. As DNA, the CDR3 is TGTGCCAGTAGTGCTTCCTGGGCCGGCACAGATACGCAGTATTTT.

This clone was counted only a few times. J is TRBJ1-2 and V is TRBV6-5; no clear D. The CDR3 extends over 13 amino acids. V lost 5 bases and J lost 3, with 10 bases in between. The V gene's germline CDR1 is MNHEY and CDR2 SVGAGI. The CDR3 protein is CASSRSSDYGYTF. CDR3 nucleotides: TGTGCCAGCAGTCGAAGTTCGGACTATGGCTACACCTTC.

This clone was counted a few times. In the same sample, other DNA sequences code for this CDR3. The V and J genes are TRBV5-4 and TRBJ2-5; D call uncertain. The CDR3 consists of 11 residues. Germline V gene sequence: CDR1 SGHNT, CDR2 YYREEE (reference sequence). With 0 bases removed from V and 5 bases from J, the gap between germline ends came to 2 bases. The CDR3 region is CASSLEETQYF. Here the CDR3 DNA reads TGTGCCAGCAGCTTGGAGGAGACCCAGTACTTC.

This clone turned up a few times. The chain carries TRBV28 and TRBJ2-4; D remains ambiguous. Deletions cut 6 bases from V and 1 base from J, with 16 bases between. This CDR3 spans 16 amino acids. From germline, CDR1 is MDHEN and CDR2 SYDVKM. The CDR3 DNA reads TGTGCCAGCAGATCCCTCGCGCAGACCGCCAAAAACATTCAGTACTTC. The encoded protein is CASRSLAQTAKNIQYF.

The gene calls are TRBV5-1 and TRBJ2-3; no definite D call. Trimming took 0 bases from V and 0 from J, leaving 8 bases between them. Germline CDR1 reads SGHRS; CDR2 reads YFSETQ. This CDR3 is built from 15 residues. CDR3 sequence: CASSLEPTSTDTQYF. CDR3 nucleotides: TGCGCCAGCAGCTTGGAACCGACAAGCACAGATACGCAGTATTTT.

The chain couples TRBV5-1 to TRBJ2-1; 7 bases are a match to TRBD2. V lost 0 bases and J lost 8; bases outside the gene matches: 11. This CDR3 region has 16 residues. Germline-derived CDR1 and CDR2 are SGHRS and YFSETQ. As DNA, the CDR3 is TGCGCCAGCAGCTTGGAGTTGGGAGGGCTGGTTGATGAGCAGTTCTTC. Translating it yields CASSLELGGLVDEQFF.

The table lists this clone with a few counts. This CDR3 reads CASSLARDRGTLAKNIQYF. In nucleotides, the CDR3 is TGTGCCAGCAGTTTAGCTCGGGACAGGGGAACCTTAGCCAAAAACATTCAGTACTTC. V gene TRBV28 combines with J gene TRBJ2-4; TRBD1 agrees at 10 bases. The CDR3 spans 19 residues. The germline gives CDR1 MDHEN, CDR2 SYDVKM. V lost 2 bases, J lost 0 bases, and 10 bases stayed unmatched.